These 13 T cell receptor beta chains share one sample of origin, sequenced in a study of beta chain features in type 1 diabetes. Expressed TCRB transcripts were sequenced after all isolated RNA was converted to cDNA. TCRdb's copy holds only in-frame clones and misses some; the assay was immunoSEQ multiplex PCR. The table includes 850,000 to 900,000 clones, about a sixth detected once. The sequencing sample was made of naive CD4+ T cells from blood. These TCRs come from a woman aged 18-29 years in good health.

The V gene is TRBV6-5, the J gene TRBJ2-1; 8 nucleotides align to TRBD2. Germline V gene data show CDR1 as MNHEY and CDR2 as SVGAGI. The V segment lost 6 bases and the J segment 12 bases; nucleotides outside the gene matches: 13. This CDR3 is 14 amino acids long. In DNA, the CDR3 is TGTGCCAGCAGCCGTAGCGGGACCCAGCCGCGGCAGTTCTTC. Its translation: CASSRSGTQPRQFF.

In its sample, this clone was seen a few times. The CDR3, as DNA: TGCGCCAGCAGCTTGGGAGTGTCTAGCGGTGCAGATACGCAGTATTTT. This codes for CASSLGVSSGADTQYF. V and J are TRBV5-1 and TRBJ2-3, with TRBD2 identical over 7 bases. Germline V gene sequence: CDR1 SGHRS, CDR2 YFSETQ. The CDR3 length is 16 residues. V lost 0 bases, J lost 4 bases, and 8 bases stayed unmatched.

This clone has just a few counts. This sequence joins TRBV29-1 and TRBJ2-7, with D hard to call. There are 14 residues in the CDR3. CDR1 is SQVTM and CDR2 is ANQGSEA in the germline V gene. V lost 6 bases to trimming and J lost 0 bases, with 15 bases between them. In DNA form, the CDR3 reads TGCAGCGTCGCCACGACCCGGAGCTCCTACGAGCAGTACTTC. This codes for CSVATTRSSYEQYF.

Comments on this clone: A much larger clone differs from this one at a single base, so this may be a read error. The sample has other DNA sequences that encode this CDR3 too. The chain uses TRBV27 and TRBJ2-3, with D hard to call. Per germline, CDR1 MNHEY and CDR2 SMNVEV (reference sequence). The CDR3 contains 11 residues. The V gene lost 6 bases and the J gene lost 1 base, with 2 bases spanning the gap. Here the CDR3 reads CASRRTDTQYF. CDR3 coding DNA: TGTGCCAGCAGGCGCACAGATACGCAGTATTTT.

Written as DNA, the CDR3 is TGTGCCAGCAGTGAAGGAAGGACAGGGGAACCCTCTGGAAACACCATATATTTT. Translating it yields CASSEGRTGEPSGNTIYF. The chain links TRBV25-1 to TRBJ1-3; 9 nucleotides match TRBD1. This CDR3 has 18 amino acids. V was pared by 2 bases and J by 0 bases, with 8 bases of the junction left unmatched. Germline V gene data show CDR1 as MGHDK and CDR2 as SYGVNS.

This clone has only a few counts. The CDR3 loop is CASSVAPDSYNEQFF. The CDR3 bases are TGTGCCAGCAGCGTAGCTCCTGACTCCTACAATGAGCAGTTCTTC. The chain recombines TRBV9 with TRBJ2-1; D uncertain. Germline loops: CDR1 SGDLS, CDR2 YYNGEE. The CDR3 contains 15 residues. Trimming pared 0 bases from V and 0 bases from J, leaving 7 bases between.

The V gene is TRBV7-9, the J gene TRBJ1-1; tentatively, D is TRBD1 (5 bases). V shed 1 base and J shed 6 bases, with 12 bases lying between them. CDR1 and CDR2 (germline): SEHNR, FQNEAQ (reference sequence). This CDR3 spans 14 amino acids. The CDR3 loop is CASSLGSGSAEAFF. As DNA, the CDR3 is TGTGCCAGCAGCTTAGGGTCAGGGTCGGCTGAAGCTTTCTTT.

The V gene is TRBV6-6, the J gene TRBJ2-5; no definite D call. The length of the CDR3 is 14 residues. V was trimmed by 3 bases and J by 5 bases, leaving 13 bases between them. Germline CDR1 reads MNHNY; CDR2 reads SVGAGI (reference sequence). CDR3 sequence: CASSYISAEETQYF. CDR3 DNA sequence: TGTGCCAGCAGTTATATTTCGGCAGAGGAGACCCAGTACTTC.

This clone was picked up a small number of times. This chain connects TRBV28 to TRBJ2-7; the D is unclear. V lost 3 bases and J 6 bases, leaving 18 bases between the germline ends. Germline V gives CDR1 MDHEN, CDR2 SYDVKM. The CDR3 loop spans 15 amino acids. The CDR3 DNA follows: TGTGCCAGCAGTTTTAGGGTCAGGACCCCCCGCGAGCAGTACTTC. Translating it yields CASSFRVRTPREQYF.

The chain joins TRBV5-1 to TRBJ2-2; D gene uncertain. Germline values: CDR1 SGHRS, CDR2 YFSETQ. CDR3 length equals 17 residues. V was clipped by 4 bases and J by 2 bases, with 18 bases between them. The CDR3 DNA is TGCGCCAGCAGCGAGTTGCCAGCGAGGCGAAACACCGGGGAGCTGTTTTTT. It codes for CASSELPARRNTGELFF.

This clone was counted a few times. This rearrangement joins TRBV6-1 to TRBJ1-5; no reliable D call. In germline, CDR1 is MNHNS, CDR2 SASEGT. V lost 6 bases and J 0 bases, leaving 9 bases between the germline ends. The CDR3 runs to 14 residues. CDR3: CASRREYSNQPQHF. The DNA of the CDR3 is TGTGCCAGCAGGAGGGAGTATAGCAATCAGCCCCAGCATTTT.

J is TRBJ1-5 and V is TRBV4-1, with D possibly matching TRBD1 (5 bases). Germline V lookup: CDR1 MGHRA, CDR2 YSYEKL. V was clipped by 1 base and J by 7 bases, with 32 bases between them. The CDR3 loop spans 21 amino acids. The CDR3 DNA reads TGCGCCAGCAGCCAAGTCGCCGGTGTGTATAGAGACAGCCGACGGTCCCAGCCCCAGCATTTT. Protein sequence: CASSQVAGVYRDSRRSQPQHF.

The genes are TRBV9 and TRBJ1-2; 8 bases match TRBD1. V shed 7 bases and J 8 bases; nucleotides not matched to a gene: 16. This CDR3 region has 15 residues. Germline CDR1 is SGDLS and CDR2 is YYNGEE. The CDR3 DNA is TGTGCCAGCGGGAGAGGACAGGGTGATTCCGGCGGCTACACCTTC. Amino acids: CASGRGQGDSGGYTF. The full variable domain, rest sourced from reference TRBV9 and TRBJ1-2, is DSGVTQTPKHLITATGQRVTLRCSPRSGDLSVYWYQQSLDQGLQFLIQYYNGEERAKGNILERFSAQQFPDLHSELNLSSLELGDSALYFCASGRGQGDSGGYTFGSGTRLTVV.